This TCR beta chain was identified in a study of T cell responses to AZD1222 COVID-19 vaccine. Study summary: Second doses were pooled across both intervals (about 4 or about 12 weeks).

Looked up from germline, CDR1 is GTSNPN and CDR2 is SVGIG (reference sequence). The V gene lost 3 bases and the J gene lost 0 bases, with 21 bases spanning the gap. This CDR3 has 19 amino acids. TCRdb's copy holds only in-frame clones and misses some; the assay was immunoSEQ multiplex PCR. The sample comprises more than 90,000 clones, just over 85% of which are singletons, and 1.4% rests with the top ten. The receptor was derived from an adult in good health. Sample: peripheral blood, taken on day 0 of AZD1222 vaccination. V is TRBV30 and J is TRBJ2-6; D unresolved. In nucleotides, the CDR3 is TGTGCCTGGAGCCCTTCCCTAGGCAGGTTAAACTCTGGGGCCAACGTCCTGACTTTC. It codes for CAWSPSLGRLNSGANVLTF.